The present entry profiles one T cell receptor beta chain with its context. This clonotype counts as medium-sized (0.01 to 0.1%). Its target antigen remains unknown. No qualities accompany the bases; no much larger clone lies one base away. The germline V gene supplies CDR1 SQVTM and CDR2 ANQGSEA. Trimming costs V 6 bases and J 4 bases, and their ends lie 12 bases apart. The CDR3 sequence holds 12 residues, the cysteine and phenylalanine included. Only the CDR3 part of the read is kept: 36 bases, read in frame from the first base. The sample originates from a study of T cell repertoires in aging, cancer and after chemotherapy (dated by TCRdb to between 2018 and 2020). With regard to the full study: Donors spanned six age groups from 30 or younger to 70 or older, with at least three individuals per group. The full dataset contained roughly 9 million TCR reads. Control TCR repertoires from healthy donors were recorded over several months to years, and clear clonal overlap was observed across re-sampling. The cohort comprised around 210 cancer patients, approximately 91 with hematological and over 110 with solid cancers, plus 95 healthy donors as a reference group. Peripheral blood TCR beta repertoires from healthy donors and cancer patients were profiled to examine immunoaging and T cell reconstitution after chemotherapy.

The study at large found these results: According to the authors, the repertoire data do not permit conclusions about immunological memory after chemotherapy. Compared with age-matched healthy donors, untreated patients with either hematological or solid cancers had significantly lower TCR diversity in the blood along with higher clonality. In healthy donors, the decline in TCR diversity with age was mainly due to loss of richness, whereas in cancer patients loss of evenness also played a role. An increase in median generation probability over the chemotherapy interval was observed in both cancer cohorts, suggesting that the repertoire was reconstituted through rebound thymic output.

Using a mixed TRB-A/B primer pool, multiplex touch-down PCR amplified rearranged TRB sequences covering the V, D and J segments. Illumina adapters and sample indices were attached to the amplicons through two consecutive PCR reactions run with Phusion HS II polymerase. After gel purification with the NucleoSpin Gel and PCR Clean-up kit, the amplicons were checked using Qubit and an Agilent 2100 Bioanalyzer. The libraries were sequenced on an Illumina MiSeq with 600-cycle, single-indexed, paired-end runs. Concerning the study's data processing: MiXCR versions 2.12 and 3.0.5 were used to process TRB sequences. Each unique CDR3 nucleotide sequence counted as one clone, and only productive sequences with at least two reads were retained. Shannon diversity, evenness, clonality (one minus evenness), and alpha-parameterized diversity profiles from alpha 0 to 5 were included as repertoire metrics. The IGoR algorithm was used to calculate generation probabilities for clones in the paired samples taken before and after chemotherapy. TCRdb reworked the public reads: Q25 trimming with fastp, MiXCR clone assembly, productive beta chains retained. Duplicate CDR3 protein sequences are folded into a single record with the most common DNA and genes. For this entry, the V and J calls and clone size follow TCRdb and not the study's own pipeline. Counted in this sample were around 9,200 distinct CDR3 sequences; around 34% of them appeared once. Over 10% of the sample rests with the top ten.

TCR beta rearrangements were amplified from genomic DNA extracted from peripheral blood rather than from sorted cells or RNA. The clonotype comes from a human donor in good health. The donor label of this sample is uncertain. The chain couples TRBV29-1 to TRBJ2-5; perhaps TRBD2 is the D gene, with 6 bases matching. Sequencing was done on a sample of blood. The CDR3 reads CSVTTSVETQYF. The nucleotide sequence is TGCAGCGTGACGACTAGTGTAGAGACCCAGTACTTC.